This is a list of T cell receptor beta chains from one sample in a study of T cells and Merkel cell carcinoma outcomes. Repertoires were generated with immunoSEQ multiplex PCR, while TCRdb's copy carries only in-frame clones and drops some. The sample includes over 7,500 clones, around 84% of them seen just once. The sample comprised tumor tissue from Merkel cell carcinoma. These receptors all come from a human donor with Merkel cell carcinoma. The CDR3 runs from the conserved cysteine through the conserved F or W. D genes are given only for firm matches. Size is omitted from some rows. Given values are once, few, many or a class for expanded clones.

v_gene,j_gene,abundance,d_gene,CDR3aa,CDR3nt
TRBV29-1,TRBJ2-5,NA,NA,CSSFGGAETQYF,TGCAGCTCCTTCGGTGGTGCGGAGACCCAGTACTTC
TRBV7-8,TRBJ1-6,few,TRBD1,CASSPPDRAGNSPLHF,TGTGCCAGCAGCCCGCCGGACAGGGCAGGCAATTCACCCCTCCACTTT
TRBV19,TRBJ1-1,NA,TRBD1,CASSRNRGFTEAFF,TGTGCCAGTAGTCGGAACAGGGGGTTCACTGAAGCTTTCTTT
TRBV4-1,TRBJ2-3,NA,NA,CASSQRGALAGTQYF,TGCGCCAGCAGCCAAAGGGGGGCATTAGCGGGTACGCAGTATTTT
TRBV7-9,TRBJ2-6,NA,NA,CASSHSSGANVLTF,TGTGCCAGCTCGCACAGCTCTGGGGCCAACGTCCTGACTTTC
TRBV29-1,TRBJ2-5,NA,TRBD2,CSVEGTRGGRGGTQYF,TGCAGCGTTGAAGGAACCCGGGGGGGCAGAGGAGGGACCCAGTACTTC
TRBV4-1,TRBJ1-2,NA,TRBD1,CASSQGGQGSGYTF,TGCGCCAGCAGCCAAGGGGGACAGGGTTCTGGCTACACCTTC
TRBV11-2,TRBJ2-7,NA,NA,CASSLARVVTYEQYF,TGTGCCAGCAGCTTAGCCCGGGTAGTGACCTACGAGCAGTACTTC
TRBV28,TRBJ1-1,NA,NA,CASSRTLGGNTEAFF,TGTGCCAGCAGCCGTACGTTGGGAGGGAACACTGAAGCTTTCTTT
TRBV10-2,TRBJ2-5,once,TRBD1,CASSKRGQGQQTQYF,TGCGCCAGCAGTAAAAGGGGACAGGGTCAGCAGACCCAGTACTTC
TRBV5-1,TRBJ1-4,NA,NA,CASSSSQGQGEKLFF,TGCGCCAGCAGCTCGTCCCAGGGGCAGGGTGAAAAACTGTTTTTT
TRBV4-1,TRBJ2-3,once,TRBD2,CASSQPSGLTDTQYF,TGCGCCAGCAGCCAACCTAGCGGGCTAACAGATACGCAGTATTTT
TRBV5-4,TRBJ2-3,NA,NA,CASSVDLLSTDTQYF,TGTGCCAGCAGCGTGGACCTGCTGAGCACAGATACGCAGTATTTT
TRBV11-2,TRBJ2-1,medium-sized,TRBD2,CASSLAGGVNEQFF,TGTGCCAGCAGCTTGGCCGGGGGGGTCAATGAGCAGTTCTTC
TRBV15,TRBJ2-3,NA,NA,CATSRAGTDTQYF,TGTGCCACCAGCAGAGCGGGCACAGATACGCAGTATTTT
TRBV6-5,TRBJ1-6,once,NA,CASSPQSNGNSPLHF,TGTGCCAGCAGCCCCCAGTCAAACGGGAATTCACCCCTCCACTTT